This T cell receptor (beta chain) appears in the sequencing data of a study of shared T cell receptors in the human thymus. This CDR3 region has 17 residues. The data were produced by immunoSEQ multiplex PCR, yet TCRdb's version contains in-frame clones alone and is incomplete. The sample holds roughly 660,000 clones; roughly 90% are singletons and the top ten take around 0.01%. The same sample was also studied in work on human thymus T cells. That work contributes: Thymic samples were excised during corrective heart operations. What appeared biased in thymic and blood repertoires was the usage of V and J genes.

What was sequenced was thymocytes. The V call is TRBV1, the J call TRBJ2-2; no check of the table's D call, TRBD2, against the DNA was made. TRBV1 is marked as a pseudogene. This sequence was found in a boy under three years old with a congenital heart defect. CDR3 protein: CTSSQGNSGTNTGELFF. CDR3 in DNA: TGCACCAGCAGCCAAGGCAATAGCGGGACGAACACCGGGGAGCTGTTTTTT.